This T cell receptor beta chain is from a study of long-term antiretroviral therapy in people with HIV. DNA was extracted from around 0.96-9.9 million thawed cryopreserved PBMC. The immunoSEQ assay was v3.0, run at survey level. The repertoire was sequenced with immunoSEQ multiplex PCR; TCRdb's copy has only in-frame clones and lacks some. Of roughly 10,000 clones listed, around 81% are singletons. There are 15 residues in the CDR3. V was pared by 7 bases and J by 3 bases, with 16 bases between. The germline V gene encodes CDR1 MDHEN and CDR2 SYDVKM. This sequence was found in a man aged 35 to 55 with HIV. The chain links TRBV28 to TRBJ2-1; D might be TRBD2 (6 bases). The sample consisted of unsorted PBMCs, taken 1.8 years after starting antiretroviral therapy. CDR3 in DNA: TGTGCCAGCACCATCACCGGGACTGGCTACAATGAGCAGTTCTTC. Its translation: CASTITGTGYNEQFF.